This T cell receptor (beta chain) came from a study of Ad26.COV2.S vaccination and SARS-CoV-2 variants. Overall study results and limits: Analyses that measured TCR breadth and depth may have underestimated total T cell responses.

Using immunoSEQ multiplex PCR, the repertoire was profiled, and TCRdb retains in-frame clones only, with some absent. Of over 90,000 clones listed, around three quarters are singletons. Remarks on this clone: Its specificity is unknown.

From germline, CDR1 is MNHNS and CDR2 SASEGT. V was cut by 2 bases and J by 6 bases, with 13 bases left in between. The CDR3 totals 14 residues. This sample comprised peripheral blood, obtained after recovery from COVID-19. This TCR derives from a human donor who had recovered from COVID-19. The V and J genes are TRBV6-1 and TRBJ1-2; TRBD1 might be the D (5 bases). The DNA of the CDR3 is TGTGCCAGCAGTGAATATCGGGGCATCGATGGCTACACCTTC. It translates to CASSEYRGIDGYTF.